What follows describes a single T cell receptor beta chain. The antigen it binds to is not known. Nothing much larger sits one base from this clone, and base qualities are not available. Using the deep immunoSEQ assay, multiplex PCR amplified TCR CDR3 regions from genomic DNA. Extracted genomic DNA from each cell subset was spread evenly across all wells of several immunoSEQ 96-well plates, with each plate serving as a replicate. For sorted subsets, around 200 ng genomic DNA, equal to 25,000 to 35,000 T cell genomes, was loaded into each replicate PCR. The purified libraries were quantified using a Qubit 3.0 fluorometer, sized with a Bioanalyzer 2100, and then quantified again using the KAPA Library Quantification kit. Each immunoSEQ 96-well plate was sequenced on its own single-read 150-cycle Illumina NextSeq 550 flow cell. The authors processed their data as follows. Because the immunoSEQ output included only junctional sequences and no quality scores, the filtering could not be the same as the filtering used for full-length reads. To assign V/J genes and CDR3, sequences were annotated using PyIR, a Python wrapper for IgBLAST v1.9, with IMGT germline references. Reads with weak V/J assignments (E-value above 1e-6), missing CDR3, stop codons, out-of-frame junctions, or ambiguous translated residues were removed. V3J clonotypes were defined as sequences sharing the same inferred V gene, J gene, and CDR3 amino acid sequence. Percentage overlap between repertoires was computed as shared unique clonotypes divided by the size of the smaller repertoire. Three approaches were used to assess repertoire richness: RTK rarefaction, the Chao1 estimator, and Recon v2.1 estimates of unobserved clonotypes. Generation probabilities were computed with OLGA for all TCRbeta clonotypes obtained by the gDNA method from four donors. In TCRdb, the immuneACCESS table is reduced to in-frame sequences with V and J assigned. These tables do not hold every clone; where another copy was compared, an unresolved V gene accounts for under half, and the others remain unexplained. The DNA gave D and trimming, while V, J and clone size come from that table. Present in this sample are a few million clones, just over 90% of which were seen just once. Of the sample, about 0.13% is held by the ten largest clones.

This entry belongs to a study of shared clonotypes between healthy human individuals (dated by TCRdb to the early 2020s). Notes on the research overall: A few men and two women, aged 18 to 49 years, made up the cohort. The study deeply sequenced blood TCR repertoires of 5 or 6 healthy adults to estimate repertoire size and the extent of clonotype sharing between individuals. Libraries were prepared and TCR repertoires were sequenced by different laboratories using diverse techniques, in order to increase sequencing depth and limit assay-specific biases. Between about 0.8 and 9 billion PBMCs per donor were obtained by leukapheresis. Per donor, three plates each were used for CD4 naive and CD4 memory, two for CD8 naive, and one for CD8 memory. Broader findings and caveats from the paper: Compared with non-shared clonotypes, the clonotypes found in all four sorted-subset donors had higher generation probabilities. Estimated clonotype richness was generally larger for naive than for memory subsets. The genetic and exposure-history diversity represented was limited by the small number of donors. Pairwise subsampling indicated that sequencing depth was expected to affect the degree of clonotype sharing among donors. Sampling was restricted to blood, and TCR repertoires in tissues likely differ from the TCR repertoires found in blood. Across four donors, approximately 5% of naive CD4, around 3.3% of naive CD8, around 2.5% of memory CD4, and about 0.4% of memory CD8 clonotypes were shared. Even with the large sequencing depth, rarefaction of the sorted-subset datasets indicated that sequencing was incomplete.

Healthy HIV-negative adults with no recently reported acute infections or vaccinations were included as donors. All donors were Caucasian adults living in Nashville, Tennessee, USA. Magnetic negative selection was used to enrich CD4+ T cells, after which naive cells were positively selected on CD45RA and the negative fraction became the memory subset. Blood was collected by leukapheresis, and PBMCs were isolated by Ficoll-Histopaque density gradient centrifugation and then cryopreserved in liquid nitrogen vapor phase. Purity and quantity of every magnetically sorted T cell population were checked by analytical flow cytometry. Genomic DNA was isolated from each sorted fraction and quantified by UV absorbance on a Nanodrop 2000c. Reading the germline V gene (reference sequence) gives CDR1 LNHDA and CDR2 SQIVND. The junction shows trimming of 7 bases on V and 8 bases on J, and the gene matches do not reach 6 bases of it. The CDR3, cysteine through phenylalanine, is 12 amino acids long. The only DNA kept is the CDR3, 36 bases in frame from the first base.

The receptor was derived from a man in his late teens or twenties in good health. The material sequenced was naive CD4+ T cells sorted from blood. Read against the paper, the sample's cell subset or site label means: CD45RA+ positively selected. The sequence links TRBV19 to TRBJ1-2, with 8 junctional bases fitting TRBD1. The CDR3 region has the sequence CASTQGAGGYTF. The nucleotide sequence is given as TGTGCCAGTACCCAGGGGGCGGGCGGCTACACCTTC. Reference TRBV19 and TRBJ1-2 genes cover what lies past the CDR3, so the full variable domain is DGGITQSPKYLFRKEGQNVTLSCEQNLNHDAMYWYRQDPGQGLRLIYYSQIVNDFQKGDIAEGYSVSREKKESFPLTVTSAQKNPTAFYLCASTQGAGGYTFGSGTRLTVV.